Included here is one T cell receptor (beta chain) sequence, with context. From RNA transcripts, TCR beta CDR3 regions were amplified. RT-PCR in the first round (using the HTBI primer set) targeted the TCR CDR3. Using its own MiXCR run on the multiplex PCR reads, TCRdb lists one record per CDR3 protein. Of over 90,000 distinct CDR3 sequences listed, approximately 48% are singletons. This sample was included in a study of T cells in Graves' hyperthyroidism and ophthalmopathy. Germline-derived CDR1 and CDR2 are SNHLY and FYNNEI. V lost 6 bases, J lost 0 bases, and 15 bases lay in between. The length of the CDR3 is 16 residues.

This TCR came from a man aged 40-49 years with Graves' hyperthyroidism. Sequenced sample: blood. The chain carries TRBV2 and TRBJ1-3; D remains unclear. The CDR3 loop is CASRDPFELSGNTIYF. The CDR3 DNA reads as TGTGCCAGCAGGGACCCGTTTGAACTCTCTGGAAACACCATATATTTT.